Below are 23 T cell receptor beta chains sequenced from a single sample in a study of T-cell memory formation after mild COVID-19. MiXCR was run by TCRdb on the 5' RACE reads, yielding one entry per CDR3 protein. The sample lists a few hundred thousand distinct CDR3 sequences, around 26% occurring once. The sequencing sample was made of PBMCs or a T cell subset sorted from them (not recorded which). All receptors come from an adult woman who had mild COVID-19 (a few samples of this study predate the infection). Cell type and time point are not known.

The chain employs TRBV7-9 and TRBJ2-1; 10 nucleotides agree with TRBD2. The J segment lost 7 bases and the V segment lost 2 bases, leaving 11 bases of the junction unmatched. Germline-derived CDR1 and CDR2 are SEHNR and FQNEAQ (reference sequence). CDR3 length: 17 amino acids. CDR3 in DNA: TGTGCCAGCAGCTTATTCGGCTCACTAGCGGGACCAAATGAGCAGTTCTTC. Its translation: CASSLFGSLAGPNEQFF.

The chain carries TRBV7-2 and TRBJ2-5; 7 bases line up with TRBD1. Germline trimming cut 4 bases from V and 4 bases from J; bases unmatched to any gene: 6. CDR3 length equals 14 residues. Germline CDR1 SGHTA, CDR2 FQGNSA. In DNA form, the CDR3 reads TGTGCCAGCAGCTACAGGGGACAGTTAGAGACCCAGTACTTC. As protein: CASSYRGQLETQYF.

This clonotype was recorded a few times. The rearrangement joins TRBV6-2 or TRBV6-3 to TRBJ1-5; TRBD1 matches at 7 bases. The CDR3 runs 15 residues. The V segment lost 6 bases and the J segment 2 bases; nucleotides outside the gene matches: 7. Per germline, CDR1 MNHEY and CDR2 SVGEGT. CDR3 amino acids: CASSLPGQGNQPQHF. CDR3 bases: TGTGCCAGCAGCCTCCCCGGACAGGGCAATCAGCCCCAGCATTTT.

The rearrangement uses TRBV9 and TRBJ2-7; D may be TRBD2 (5 bases). CDR1 and CDR2 (germline): SGDLS, YYNGEE. Between the trimmed V and J ends, which lost 1 base and 7 bases, there was a span of 18 bases. This CDR3 has 15 residues. The chain's CDR3 is CASSVSLAPTEEQYF. CDR3 sequence (DNA): TGTGCCAGCAGCGTATCCCTAGCCCCTACGGAGGAGCAGTACTTC. The whole variable domain, filled in from reference TRBV9 and TRBJ2-7, reads DSGVTQTPKHLITATGQRVTLRCSPRSGDLSVYWYQQSLDQGLQFLIQYYNGEERAKGNILERFSAQQFPDLHSELNLSSLELGDSALYFCASSVSLAPTEEQYFGPGTRLTVT.

The rearrangement uses TRBV5-1 and TRBJ1-2, with 8 nucleotides matching TRBD1. The germline gives CDR1 SGHRS, CDR2 YFSETQ. With V trimmed by 7 bases and J by 2 bases, 7 bases remained unmatched. CDR3 length: 14 residues. The CDR3 loop reads CASHPGGHNYGYTF. The CDR3 coding sequence is TGCGCCAGCCACCCAGGGGGCCACAACTATGGCTACACCTTC.

This clonotype was found a few times. CDR3 nucleotides: TGTGCCAGCAGCGAGGTTGCTGGGGCCAACGTCCTGACTTTC. Its translation: CASSEVAGANVLTF. The chain has TRBV9 and TRBJ2-6; D remains ambiguous. CDR1 is SGDLS, CDR2 YYNGEE, per germline. Trimming removed 3 bases at V and 2 bases at J, with 6 bases between. The CDR3 is made up of 14 amino acids.

This clonotype occurred a few times. The rearrangement uses TRBV20-1 and TRBJ2-1; TRBD2 might be the D (6 bases). The CDR3 loop spans 14 amino acids. Germline CDR1 DFQATT, CDR2 SNEGSKA (reference sequence). V lost 6 bases and J lost 7, with 19 bases in between. The CDR3 DNA reads TGCAGTGCCGGGGGTTCCTCCCTTTCGAATGAGCAGTTCTTC. This sequence encodes CSAGGSSLSNEQFF.

This chain connects TRBV24-1 to TRBJ2-7, with 11 bases aligning to TRBD1. Germline V gives CDR1 KGHDR, CDR2 SFDVKD. The CDR3 runs to 15 residues. J lost 8 bases, V lost 4 bases, and 9 bases had no gene match. CDR3 region: CATSDPGTGGMQQYF. CDR3 bases: TGTGCCACCAGTGACCCCGGGACAGGGGGGATGCAGCAGTACTTC.

This chain joins TRBV6-1 and TRBJ1-2, with unresolved D. The germline gives CDR1 MNHNS, CDR2 SASEGT. V dropped 2 bases and J dropped 8 bases, with 15 bases sitting between them. The CDR3 has 14 residues. This CDR3 is CASSEIKRGTGYTF. The CDR3 DNA sequence: TGTGCCAGCAGTGAAATCAAAAGAGGCACAGGCTACACCTTC.

V gene TRBV9 combines with J gene TRBJ2-7; D not resolved. Germline CDR1 and CDR2: SGDLS and YYNGEE. Trimming took off 0 bases at V and 6 bases at J, with 16 bases between the two ends. The CDR3 consists of 15 residues. The CDR3 DNA follows: TGTGCCAGCAGCGTAGGTAACTCCCTCGTGAGCGAGCAGTACTTC. Amino acid sequence: CASSVGNSLVSEQYF.

The chain uses TRBV20-1 and TRBJ2-1; TRBD2 matches 7 bases. CDR1 is DFQATT, CDR2 SNEGSKA, per germline (reference sequence). Trimming at V came to 6 bases and at J to 7 bases, leaving 15 bases not matched to a gene. The CDR3 has 15 amino acids. CDR3 region: CSATGTIGTGNEQFF. CDR3 in DNA: TGCAGTGCCACCGGGACTATCGGGACGGGTAATGAGCAGTTCTTC.

The rearrangement links TRBV7-2 to TRBJ2-1, with TRBD2 identical over 8 bases. Germline-derived CDR1 and CDR2 are SGHTA and FQGNSA. The CDR3 covers 15 residues. V lost 8 bases and J lost 9; bases outside the gene matches: 15. DNA of the CDR3: TGTGCCAGCCGTCAGGCGGGACTAGGGGGGACTGAGCAGTTCTTC. Amino acid sequence: CASRQAGLGGTEQFF.

The V and J genes are TRBV2 and TRBJ2-5; no definite D call. From germline, CDR1 is SNHLY and CDR2 FYNNEI. Trimming removed 2 bases at V and 4 bases at J, with 8 bases between. The CDR3 consists of 13 residues. DNA for the CDR3: TGTGCCAGCAGTGAAAATAGAAGAGAGACCCAGTACTTC. As protein: CASSENRRETQYF.

Of note for this clonotype: The junction and the germline gene differ at one end; a read error may be behind it. The chain is built from TRBV7-9 and TRBJ2-7, with D tentatively TRBD1 (8 bases). The germline CDR1 and CDR2 sequences are SEHNR and FQNEAQ (reference sequence). This CDR3 is built from 12 residues. CDR3 in amino acids: CASSLDRGGSDF. CDR3 DNA: TGTGCCAGCAGCCTAGACAGGGGAGGGTCGGACTTC.

This clonotype was seen many times. This chain uses TRBV3-1 with TRBJ1-2; possible D gene TRBD1, 6 bases. There are 16 residues in the CDR3. Trimming stripped 4 bases from V and 4 bases from J, with 19 bases between. Per germline, CDR1 LGHDT and CDR2 YNNKEL (reference sequence). The CDR3: CASSRTAHAGSYGYTF. CDR3 in DNA: TGTGCCAGCAGCCGGACAGCCCATGCGGGATCCTATGGCTACACCTTC.

This clonotype was counted between two and nine times. The chain links TRBV6-2 or TRBV6-3 to TRBJ2-5; unclear D gene. The CDR3 contains 14 residues. Germline V gene lookup returns CDR1 MNHEY and CDR2 SVGEGT. V lost 6 bases and J lost 5, with 16 bases in between. CDR3 residues: CASSHPRRGETQYF. CDR3 coding DNA: TGTGCCAGCAGCCACCCCCGGCGTGGGGAGACCCAGTACTTC.

This clonotype has more than one count but fewer than ten. The chain couples TRBV23-1 to TRBJ2-7; D unclear. TRBV23-1 is an open reading frame whose function is uncertain. This CDR3 is built from 15 residues. Trimming shortened V by 8 bases and J by 0 bases, and 17 bases separated the two germline ends. The CDR3 DNA follows: TGCGCCAGCTGGGGTGGACGTTACGGCTCCTACGAGCAGTACTTC. Its translation is CASWGGRYGSYEQYF.

The genes are TRBV6-2 or TRBV6-3 and TRBJ1-5, with D unclear. Germline-derived CDR1 and CDR2 are MNHEY and SVGEGT. Trimming removed 3 bases from V and 4 bases from J, with 10 bases in between. CDR3 length equals 14 residues. This chain's CDR3 is CASSYLSENQPQHF. Written as DNA, the CDR3 is TGTGCCAGCAGTTATTTATCAGAAAATCAGCCCCAGCATTTT.

This rearrangement joins TRBV7-6 to TRBJ2-2, with unresolved D. The CDR3 length is 15 residues. Germline assignment: CDR1 SGHVS and CDR2 FNYEAQ. V was cut by 6 bases and J by 0 bases, with 11 bases left in between. CDR3 DNA sequence: TGTGCCAGCAGTCAAGGACGGACGAACACCGGGGAGCTGTTTTTT. Amino acids: CASSQGRTNTGELFF.

This chain joins TRBV25-1 and TRBJ1-2; TRBD1 matches 7 bases. The CDR3 contains 16 residues. V was clipped by 0 bases and J by 5 bases; unmatched bases: 9. Germline CDR1 MGHDK, CDR2 SYGVNS. The CDR3 loop reads CASSEYHTGEDYGYTF. Here the CDR3 DNA reads TGTGCCAGCAGTGAATATCATACAGGGGAAGATTATGGCTACACCTTC.

The rearrangement joins TRBV7-6 to TRBJ2-7; unclear D gene. CDR1 SGHVS and CDR2 FNYEAQ come from the germline V gene. The V end was cut by 1 base, the J end by 2 bases, with 15 bases between. The CDR3 is 16 amino acids. CDR3 nucleotides: TGTGCCAGCAGCTTAGGGAATCAAGGAGTTACCTACGAGCAGTACTTC. Its translation: CASSLGNQGVTYEQYF.

The chain is built from TRBV5-1 and TRBJ2-3; D is possibly TRBD1 or TRBD2 (5 bases each). CDR3 length: 13 amino acids. With 3 bases removed from V and 6 bases from J, the gap between germline ends came to 11 bases. The germline CDR1 and CDR2 sequences are SGHRS and YFSETQ. The CDR3 DNA follows: TGCGCCAGCAGCTCCCCTGGGGACGATACGCAGTATTTT. Its protein product is CASSSPGDDTQYF.

DNA of the CDR3: TGTGCCAGCAGTGAAGTTCTTGGTACCAGGGGGGTTCTCTCCGAGCAGTACTTC. Amino acids: CASSEVLGTRGVLSEQYF. The chain joins TRBV6-1 to TRBJ2-7; possibly TRBD1 for D (7 bases). Germline CDR1 is MNHNS and CDR2 is SASEGT. The germline V and J ends were trimmed by 1 base and 6 bases, with 25 bases remaining between them. CDR3 length: 18 amino acids.